This TCR beta chain is from a study of CD8 T cells in ankylosing spondylitis. Findings and caveats of the study: CD8+ disease-linked clones were present at relatively low frequencies in blood. As reported, disease-linked clones showed significant enrichment in matched ankylosing spondylitis synovial fluid.

As concerns this clonotype: Its antigen is currently unknown.

The CDR3 runs to 15 residues. CDR1 is MNHEY, CDR2 SVGEGT, per germline. Trimming pared 2 bases from V and 8 bases from J, leaving 18 bases between. Each CDR3 protein gets one entry after TCRdb re-called the 5' RACE reads with MiXCR. Among some 100,000 distinct CDR3 sequences listed, about 7.7% were seen once. The sequenced sample was blood, either unsorted or a sorted T cell fraction (not recorded which). V and J are TRBV6-2 or TRBV6-3 and TRBJ1-2; tentative D call: TRBD1 (5 bases). The sequence derives from a male donor with ankylosing spondylitis or in good health (not recorded which). Here the CDR3 reads CASSYTGSLRDGYTF. CDR3 in DNA: TGTGCCAGCAGTTACACCGGGTCCCTCCGGGACGGCTACACCTTC.